This T cell receptor (beta chain) comes out of a study of blood T cell repertoires in COVID-19. The wider study: The samples span acute and convalescent COVID-19 from the United States, Italy and Spain. The analysed material was cDNA or gDNA that came from T cells, B-cell-depleted T cells, or PBMCs.

Per the authors' pipeline: Reference gene primer amplification yielded estimated nucleated cell counts. Sequencing was performed with immunoSEQ multiplex PCR; in TCRdb, only in-frame clones are kept and a portion is missing. The V and J calls and the clone size are those of that table, but D and trimming were determined from the DNA. The data hold more than 95,000 clones, with 85% to 90% observed a single time. Losses at the gene ends were 4 bases for V and 7 bases for J; bases not matched to a gene: 8. Germline V CDR1 and CDR2: MNHEY, SVGAGI. The CDR3 runs to 15 residues. Source material: peripheral blood. The chain uses TRBV6-5 and TRBJ1-5; 9 bases fit TRBD1. This receptor was identified in a woman over 75 with acute or convalescent COVID-19. Here the CDR3 DNA reads TGTGCCAGCAGTTCCCATGGACAGGGGAACCAGCCCCAGCATTTT. As protein: CASSSHGQGNQPQHF.